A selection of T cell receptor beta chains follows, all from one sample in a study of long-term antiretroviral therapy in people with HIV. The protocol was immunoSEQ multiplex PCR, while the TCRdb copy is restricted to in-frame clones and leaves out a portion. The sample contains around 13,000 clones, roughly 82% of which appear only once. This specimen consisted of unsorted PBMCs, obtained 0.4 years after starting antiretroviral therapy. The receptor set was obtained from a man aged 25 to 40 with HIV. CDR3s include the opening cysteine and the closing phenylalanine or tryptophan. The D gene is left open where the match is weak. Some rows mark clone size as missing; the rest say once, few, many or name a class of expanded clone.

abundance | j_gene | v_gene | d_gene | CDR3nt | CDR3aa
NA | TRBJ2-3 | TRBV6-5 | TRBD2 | TGTGCCAGCAGTCTGACGACTAGCCACACAGATACGCAGTATTTT | CASSLTTSHTDTQYF
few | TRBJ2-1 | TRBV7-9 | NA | TGTGCCAGCAGCTTGGGTCACGACAGGACCTACAATGAGCAGTTCTTC | CASSLGHDRTYNEQFF
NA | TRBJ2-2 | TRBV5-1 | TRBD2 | TGCGCCAGCAGCGACCTACTAGCGATCGCGAACACCGGGGAGCTGTTTTTT | CASSDLLAIANTGELFF
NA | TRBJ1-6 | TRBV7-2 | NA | TGTGCCAGCATCGAGGGCGTTCCGGGACAAAGGAATTCACCCCTCCACTTT | CASIEGVPGQRNSPLHF
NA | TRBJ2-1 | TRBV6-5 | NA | TGTGCCAGCAGTTACTCCGAGAGCTCCTACAATGAGCAGTTCTTC | CASSYSESSYNEQFF
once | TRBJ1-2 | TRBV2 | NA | TGTGCCAGCAGTGATCTCCCACAGTCCGTGGGGTATGGCTACACCTTC | CASSDLPQSVGYGYTF
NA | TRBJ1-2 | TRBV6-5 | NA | TGTGCCAGCAGTTACGGCAGCGGACTGACGCCTGAGGGCTACACCTTC | CASSYGSGLTPEGYTF
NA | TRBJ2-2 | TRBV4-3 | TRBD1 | TGCGCCAGCAGCCAAGATAAGGCAGAGTTGGCAGGGGGCGAATACGGGGAGCTGTTTTTT | CASSQDKAELAGGEYGELFF
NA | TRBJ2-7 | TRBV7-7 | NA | TGTGCTAGCAGCCCACGGACGGGAAGCTCCTACGAGCAGTACTTC | CASSPRTGSSYEQYF
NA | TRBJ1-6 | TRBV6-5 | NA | TGTGCCAGCAGTTACTCGAAGACAGAGATGAATTCACCCCTCCACTTT | CASSYSKTEMNSPLHF
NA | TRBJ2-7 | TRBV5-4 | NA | TGTGCCAGCAGCTTGGGTGACTGGAACTCCTACGAGCAGTACTTC | CASSLGDWNSYEQYF
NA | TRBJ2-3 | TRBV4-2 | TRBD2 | TGTGCCAGCAGCCAAGGGACTAGCGACGCAGATACGCAGTATTTT | CASSQGTSDADTQYF
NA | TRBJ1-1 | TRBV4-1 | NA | TGCGCCAGCAGCCATTCAGGGATGGCGAACACTGAAGCTTTCTTT | CASSHSGMANTEAFF
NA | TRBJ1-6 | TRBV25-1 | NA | TGTGCCAGCAGTGAATATACCGGGGAGGCCTATAATTCACCCCTCCACTTT | CASSEYTGEAYNSPLHF
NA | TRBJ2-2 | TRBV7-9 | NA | TGTGCCAGCAGCTTAACAGGGACTCTCACCGGGGAGCTGTTTTTT | CASSLTGTLTGELFF
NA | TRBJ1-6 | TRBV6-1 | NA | TGTGCCAGCAGTGGGTTCCTATCGACGGGGAATTCACCCCTCCACTTT | CASSGFLSTGNSPLHF
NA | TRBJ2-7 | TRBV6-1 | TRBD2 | TGTGCCAGCACCCTTAGCGGGAGCTACGAGCAGTACTTC | CASTLSGSYEQYF
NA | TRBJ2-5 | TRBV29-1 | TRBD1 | TGCAGCGTTAGGACAGGGACGAGGTTATACCAAGAGACCCAGTACTTC | CSVRTGTRLYQETQYF
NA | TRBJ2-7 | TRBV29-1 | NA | TGCAGCGTTGAACTAGGCGTGGACTCCTACGAGCAGTACTTC | CSVELGVDSYEQYF
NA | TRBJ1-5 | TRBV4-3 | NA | TGCGCCAGCAGCCAAGATCGACGGGGCGGGCAGCCCCAGCATTTT | CASSQDRRGGQPQHF
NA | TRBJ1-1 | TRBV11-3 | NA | TGTGCCAGCAGCTTGGGGGAGAACACTGAAGCTTTCTTT | CASSLGENTEAFF
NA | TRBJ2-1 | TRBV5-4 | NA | TGTGCCAGCAGCCATGAATTCGGGTCCTACAATGAGCAGTTCTTC | CASSHEFGSYNEQFF
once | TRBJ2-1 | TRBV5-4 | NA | TGTGCCAGCAGCCACCAAAGGGGGAGCTCCTACAATGAGCAGTTCTTC | CASSHQRGSSYNEQFF
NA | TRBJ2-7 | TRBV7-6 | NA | TGTGCCAGCAGCTTATCCTACTCGAGGTTATCCTACGAGCAGTACTTC | CASSLSYSRLSYEQYF
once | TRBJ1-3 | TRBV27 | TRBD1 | TGTGCCAGCAGTTCATTACGCCCGGGACAGGGGGCGTATGAGGAAAACACCATATATTTT | CASSSLRPGQGAYEENTIYF
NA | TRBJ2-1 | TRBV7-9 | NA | TGTGCCAGCAGCTTAGAAGGGACTTCCTACAATGAGCAGTTCTTC | CASSLEGTSYNEQFF
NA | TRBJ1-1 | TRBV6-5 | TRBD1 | TGTGCCAGCAGTTATCACCAGGGGGCTCCTGAAGCTTTCTTT | CASSYHQGAPEAFF
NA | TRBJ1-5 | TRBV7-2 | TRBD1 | TGTGCCAGCAGCCCAGGGGGACAGGGAAATCAGCCCCAGCATTTT | CASSPGGQGNQPQHF
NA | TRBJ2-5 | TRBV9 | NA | TGTGCCAGCAGCGGGGGAGAGACCCAGTACTTC | CASSGGETQYF
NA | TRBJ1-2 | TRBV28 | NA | TGTGCCAGCAACACAGGGAACCATGGCTACACCTTC | CASNTGNHGYTF
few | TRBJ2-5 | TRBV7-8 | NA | TGTGCCTCTACAATGGGGGTGGGGGGCCAAGAGACCCAGTACTTC | CASTMGVGGQETQYF
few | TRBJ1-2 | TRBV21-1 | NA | TGTGCCAGCAGCACCAGGGGGTCGGGGGATGGCTACACCTTC | CASSTRGSGDGYTF
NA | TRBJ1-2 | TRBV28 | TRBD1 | TGTGCCAGCAGTTCACAGGGGGCGTATCATGGCTACACCTTC | CASSSQGAYHGYTF
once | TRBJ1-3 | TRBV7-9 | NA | TGTGCCAGCAGCTTCATGACAGAATCTGGAAACACCATATATTTT | CASSFMTESGNTIYF
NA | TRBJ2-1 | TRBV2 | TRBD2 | TGTGCCAGCTACCTTCTGACTAGCAGCAATGAGCAGTTCTTC | CASYLLTSSNEQFF
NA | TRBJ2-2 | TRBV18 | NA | TGTGCCAGCTCTCCACAGGCCGACACCGGGGAGCTGTTTTTT | CASSPQADTGELFF
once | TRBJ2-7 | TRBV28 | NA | TGTGCCAGCAGTTTTCGGGGACCCGGGTGGGAGCAGTACTTC | CASSFRGPGWEQYF
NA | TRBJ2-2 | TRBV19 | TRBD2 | TGTGCCAGTAGTTCATGGACTAGCGGGGGGGCGTCCGGGGAGCTGTTTTTT | CASSSWTSGGASGELFF
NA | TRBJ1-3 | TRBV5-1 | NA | TGCGCCAGCAGCTTTACAGACTCTGGAAACACCATATATTTT | CASSFTDSGNTIYF
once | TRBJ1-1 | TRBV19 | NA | TGTGCCAGTACGGTTCGAAGTGAAGCTTTCTTT | CASTVRSEAFF
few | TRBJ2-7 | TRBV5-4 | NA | TGTGCCAGCAGCTTGGATCCGGGAAGGGGCGAGCAGTACTTC | CASSLDPGRGEQYF
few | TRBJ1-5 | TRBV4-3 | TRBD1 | TGCGCCAGCAGCCAAGATAGGGTAGGGGGCCAGAATCAGCCCCAGCATTTT | CASSQDRVGGQNQPQHF
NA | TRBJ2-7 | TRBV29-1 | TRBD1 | TGCAGCGTAACCCCTGTGGACAGGTACGAGCAGTACTTC | CSVTPVDRYEQYF
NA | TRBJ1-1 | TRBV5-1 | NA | TGCGCCAGCAGCTTGGGGGCCATGAGGAACACTGAAGCTTTCTTT | CASSLGAMRNTEAFF
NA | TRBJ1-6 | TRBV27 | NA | TGTGCCAGCAAAACAGGGTCCTATAATTCACCCCTCCACTTT | CASKTGSYNSPLHF
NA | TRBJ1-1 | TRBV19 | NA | TGTGCCAGTAGTATAGCTTTGGTGAACACTGAAGCTTTCTTT | CASSIALVNTEAFF
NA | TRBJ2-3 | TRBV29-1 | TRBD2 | TGCAGCGCCCTGGGGGCGGGAGGCGTCACAGATACGCAGTATTTT | CSALGAGGVTDTQYF
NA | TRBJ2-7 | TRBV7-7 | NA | TGTGCTAGCAGCTTACAAGGGGCCCACGAGCAGTACTTC | CASSLQGAHEQYF
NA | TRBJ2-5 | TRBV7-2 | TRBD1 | TGTGCCAGCAGCTTAGGGGGACAGGGGGCATGGGAGACCCAGTACTTC | CASSLGGQGAWETQYF
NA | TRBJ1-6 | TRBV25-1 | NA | TGTGCCAGCAGCCAATCGGGAGGGGCGCCCTATAATTCACCCCTCCACTTT | CASSQSGGAPYNSPLHF
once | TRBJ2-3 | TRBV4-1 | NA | TGCGCCAGCAGTCACCCGGTTAGCACAGATACGCAGTATTTT | CASSHPVSTDTQYF
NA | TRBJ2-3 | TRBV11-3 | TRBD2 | TGTGCCAGCAGCCCGGGACTAGAGTTCACAGATACGCAGTATTTT | CASSPGLEFTDTQYF
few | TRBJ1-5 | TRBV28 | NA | TGTGCCAGCAGTTTCCCCTTCGCGATTCCAGTATATAGCAATCAGCCCCAGCATTTT | CASSFPFAIPVYSNQPQHF
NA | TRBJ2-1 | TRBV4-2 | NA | TGTGCCAGCAGCCAAGAAGGGTTACTCTACAATGAGCAGTTCTTC | CASSQEGLLYNEQFF